This entry features one TCR beta chain sequence. The data were taken from a study of blood T cell repertoires in COVID-19. Study-level background: Collection of acute and convalescent COVID-19 samples took place in the United States, Italy and Spain.

J was trimmed by 2 bases and V by 7 bases; bases with no gene match: 7. The CDR3 contains 14 residues. Germline V gene sequence: CDR1 SNHLY, CDR2 FYNNEI. The table came from immunoSEQ multiplex PCR; TCRdb's copy has only in-frame clones and leaves some out. The data show about 200,000 clones, roughly 81% seen once. This sequence originates from a woman of 80 years or more with acute or convalescent COVID-19. What was sequenced was peripheral blood. This chain joins TRBV2 and TRBJ2-5; 7 positions match TRBD2. The CDR3 DNA reads TGTGCCAGCACCATAGGACTAGTTCAAGAGACCCAGTACTTC. Its translation: CASTIGLVQETQYF.